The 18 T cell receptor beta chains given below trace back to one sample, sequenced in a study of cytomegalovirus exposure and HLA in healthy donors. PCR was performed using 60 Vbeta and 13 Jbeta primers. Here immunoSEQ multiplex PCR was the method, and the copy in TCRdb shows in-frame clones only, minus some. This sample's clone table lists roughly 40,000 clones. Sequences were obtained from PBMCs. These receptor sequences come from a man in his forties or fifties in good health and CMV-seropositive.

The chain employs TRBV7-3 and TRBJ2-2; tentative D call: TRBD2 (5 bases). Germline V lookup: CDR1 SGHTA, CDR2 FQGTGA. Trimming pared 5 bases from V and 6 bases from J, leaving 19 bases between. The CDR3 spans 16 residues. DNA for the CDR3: TGTGCCAGCAGCCCCGGAGGCGCCCTCCGACCCGGGGAGCTGTTTTTT. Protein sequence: CASSPGGALRPGELFF.

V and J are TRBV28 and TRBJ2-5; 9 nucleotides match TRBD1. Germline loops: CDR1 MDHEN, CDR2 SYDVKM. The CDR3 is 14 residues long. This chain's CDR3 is CSVPGQGRRETQYF. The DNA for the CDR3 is TGTTCTGTCCCGGGACAGGGCCGACGGGAGACCCAGTACTTC.

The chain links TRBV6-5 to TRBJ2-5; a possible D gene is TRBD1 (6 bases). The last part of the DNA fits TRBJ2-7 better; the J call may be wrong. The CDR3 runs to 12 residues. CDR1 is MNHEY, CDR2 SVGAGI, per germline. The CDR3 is CASSSDSYEQYF. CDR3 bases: TGTGCCAGCAGCTCGGACAGCTACGAGCAGTACTTC.

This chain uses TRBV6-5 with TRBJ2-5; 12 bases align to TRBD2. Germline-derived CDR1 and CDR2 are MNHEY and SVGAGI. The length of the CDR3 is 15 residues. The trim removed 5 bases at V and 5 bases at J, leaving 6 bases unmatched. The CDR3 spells CASSPSGRAWETQYF. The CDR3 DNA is TGTGCCAGCAGTCCTAGCGGGAGGGCCTGGGAGACCCAGTACTTC.

The CDR3 region is CSGRGSNEQFF. Written as DNA, the CDR3 is TGCAGCGGGAGGGGTAGCAATGAGCAGTTCTTC. The V gene is TRBV29-1, the J gene TRBJ2-1, with D possibly TRBD2 on 6 matching bases. The germline V gene has CDR1 SQVTM and CDR2 ANQGSEA. The V end lost 7 bases, the J end lost 6 bases, and 10 bases lay between the germline ends. This CDR3 comprises 11 residues.

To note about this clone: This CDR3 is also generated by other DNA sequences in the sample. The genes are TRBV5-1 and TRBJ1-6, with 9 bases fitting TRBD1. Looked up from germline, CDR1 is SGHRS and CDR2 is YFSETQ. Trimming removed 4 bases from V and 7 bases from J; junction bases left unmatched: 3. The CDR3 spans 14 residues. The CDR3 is CASSLGQGNSPLHF. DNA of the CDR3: TGCGCCAGCAGCCTTGGACAGGGGAATTCACCCCTCCACTTT.

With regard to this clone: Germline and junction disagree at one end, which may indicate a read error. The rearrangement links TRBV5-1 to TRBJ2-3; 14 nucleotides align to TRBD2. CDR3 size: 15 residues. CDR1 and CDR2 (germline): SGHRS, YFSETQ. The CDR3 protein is CASSPPGLAGDYSSF. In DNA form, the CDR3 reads TGCGCCAGCAGCCCTCCGGGACTAGCGGGAGACTACTCTTCCTTT. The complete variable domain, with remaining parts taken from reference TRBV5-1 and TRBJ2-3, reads KAGVTQTPRYLIKTRGQQVTLSCSPISGHRSVSWYQQTPGQGLQFLFEYFSETQRNKGNFPGRFSGRQFSNSRSEMNVSTLELGDSALYLCASSPPGLAGDYSSFGPGTRLTVL.

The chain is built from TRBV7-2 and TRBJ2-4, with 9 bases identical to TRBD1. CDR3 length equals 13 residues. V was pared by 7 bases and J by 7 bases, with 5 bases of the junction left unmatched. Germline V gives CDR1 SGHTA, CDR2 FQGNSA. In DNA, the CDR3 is TGTGCCAGCAACCCAGGGACAGGGAACATTCAGTACTTC. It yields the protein CASNPGTGNIQYF. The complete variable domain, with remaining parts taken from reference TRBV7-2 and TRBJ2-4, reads GAGVSQSPSNKVTEKGKDVELRCDPISGHTALYWYRQSLGQGLEFLIYFQGNSAPDKSGLPSDRFSAERTGGSVSTLTIQRTQQEDSAVYLCASNPGTGNIQYFGAGTRLSVL.

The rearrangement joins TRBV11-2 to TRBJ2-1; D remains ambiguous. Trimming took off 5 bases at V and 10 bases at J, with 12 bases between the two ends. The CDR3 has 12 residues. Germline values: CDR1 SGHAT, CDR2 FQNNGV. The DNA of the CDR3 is TGTGCCAGCAGCGATTCATCCAGAGAGCAGTTCTTC. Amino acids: CASSDSSREQFF. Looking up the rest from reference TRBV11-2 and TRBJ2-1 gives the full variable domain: EAGVAQSPRYKIIEKRQSVAFWCNPISGHATLYWYQQILGQGPKLLIQFQNNGVVDDSQLPKDRFSAERLKGVDSTLKIQPAKLEDSAVYLCASSDSSREQFFGPGTRLTVL.

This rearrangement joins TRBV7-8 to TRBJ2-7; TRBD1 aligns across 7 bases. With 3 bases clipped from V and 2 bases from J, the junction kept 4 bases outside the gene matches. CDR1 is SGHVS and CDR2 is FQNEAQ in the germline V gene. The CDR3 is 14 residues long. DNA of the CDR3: TGTGCCAGCAGCTTGACAGGGATGACCTACGAGCAGTACTTC. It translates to CASSLTGMTYEQYF.

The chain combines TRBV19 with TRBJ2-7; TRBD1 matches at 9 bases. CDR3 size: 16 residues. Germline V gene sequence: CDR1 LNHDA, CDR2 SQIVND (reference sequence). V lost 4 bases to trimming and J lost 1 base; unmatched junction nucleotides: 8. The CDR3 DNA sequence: TGTGCCAGTAGTACCAGAGGACAGGGGTCATCCTACGAGCAGTACTTC. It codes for CASSTRGQGSSYEQYF.

DNA of the CDR3: TGTGCCAGCAGTTCCACCCGACTCCTCGGCAGCCTGTTTTTT. Translating gives CASSSTRLLGSLFF. J is TRBJ1-4 and V is TRBV28, with unresolved D. The CDR3 is 14 residues long. Germline values: CDR1 MDHEN, CDR2 SYDVKM. V dropped 4 bases and J dropped 14 bases, with 20 bases sitting between them.

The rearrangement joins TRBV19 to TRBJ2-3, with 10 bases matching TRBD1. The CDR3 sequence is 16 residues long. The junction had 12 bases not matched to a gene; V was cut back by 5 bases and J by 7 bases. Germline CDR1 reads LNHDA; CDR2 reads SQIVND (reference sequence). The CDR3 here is CASSARSGQGLNTQYF. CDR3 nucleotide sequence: TGTGCCAGTAGTGCACGCTCGGGACAGGGGTTAAATACGCAGTATTTT.

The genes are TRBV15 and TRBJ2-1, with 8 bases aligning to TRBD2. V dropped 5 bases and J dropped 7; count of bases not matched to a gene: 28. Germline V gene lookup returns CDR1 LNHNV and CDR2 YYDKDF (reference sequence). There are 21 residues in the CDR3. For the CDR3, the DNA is TGTGCCACCAGCCCAGATCCCGGACAAAGTCTCCCGGGACTAGTAGGTAATGAGCAGTTCTTC. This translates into CATSPDPGQSLPGLVGNEQFF.

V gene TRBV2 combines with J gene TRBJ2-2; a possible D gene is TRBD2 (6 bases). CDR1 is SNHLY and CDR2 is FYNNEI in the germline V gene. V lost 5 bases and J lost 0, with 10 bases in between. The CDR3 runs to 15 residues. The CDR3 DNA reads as TGTGCCAGCAGTTCGGGACTTACGAACACCGGGGAGCTGTTTTTT. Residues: CASSSGLTNTGELFF.

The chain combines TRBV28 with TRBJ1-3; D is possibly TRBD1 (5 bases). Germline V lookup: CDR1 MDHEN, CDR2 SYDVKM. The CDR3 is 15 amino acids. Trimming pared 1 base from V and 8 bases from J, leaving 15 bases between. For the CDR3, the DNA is TGTGCCAGCAGTTTATTCCGGCGATGGGGGGACACCATATATTTT. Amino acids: CASSLFRRWGDTIYF.

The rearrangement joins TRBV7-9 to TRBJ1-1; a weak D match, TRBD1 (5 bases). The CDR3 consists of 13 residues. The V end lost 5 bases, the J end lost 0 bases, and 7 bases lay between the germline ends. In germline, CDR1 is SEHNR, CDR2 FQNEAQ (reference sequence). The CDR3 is CASSRQLNTEAFF. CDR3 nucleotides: TGTGCCAGCAGCCGACAGTTGAACACTGAAGCTTTCTTT.

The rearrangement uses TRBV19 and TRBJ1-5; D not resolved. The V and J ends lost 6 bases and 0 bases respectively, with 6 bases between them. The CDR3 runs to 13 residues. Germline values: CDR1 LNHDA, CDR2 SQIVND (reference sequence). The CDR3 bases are TGTGCCAGTAGAACAAATAGCAATCAGCCCCAGCATTTT. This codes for CASRTNSNQPQHF.